This TCR beta chain appears in the sequencing data of a study of early T cells in non-severe SARS-CoV-2 infection. About the research overall: Sequencing of bulk RNA from unsorted whole blood was done, without chain pairing.

MiXCR was run by TCRdb on the 5' RACE reads, yielding one entry per CDR3 protein. The sample has 60,000 or so distinct CDR3 sequences, around 9.3% seen once. Looked up from germline, CDR1 is LNHDA and CDR2 is SQIVND (reference sequence). The CDR3 covers 13 residues. With 6 bases clipped from V and 7 bases from J, the junction kept 9 bases outside the gene matches. Notes on this clonotype: What it binds is not known.

Whole-study findings and limits: VDJdb matching skewed toward anti-spike CD8 responses, missing private and CD4 specificities.

The clonotype comes from an adult who was a healthcare worker with PCR-confirmed SARS-CoV-2 infection or an uninfected control (not recorded which). The chain uses TRBV19 and TRBJ2-7; 7 bases are a match to TRBD2. Sample: whole blood, taken at baseline. CDR3 nucleotide sequence: TGTGCCAGTAGCCCCCTCGGGGGGAGTGAGCAGTACTTC. Its protein is CASSPLGGSEQYF.